The rows below give T cell receptor beta chains drawn from one sample of a study of blood T cells in healthy people across ages. TCRdb reprocessed the 5' RACE reads via MiXCR and lists one record per CDR3 protein. The sample lists 780,000 or so distinct CDR3 sequences; around a quarter were seen once. The sample also formed part of further work on T cells of mothers and their children.

Sequenced sample: blood. The receptors stem from a boy under 18 in good health. The CDR3 runs from the conserved cysteine through the conserved F or W.

v_call cdr3_aa
TRBV27 CASSLRSESGYPF
TRBV5-1 CASSSVASTVQYF
TRBV7-9 CASSLVGQLNTEAFF
TRBV6-1 CASSFQGISSGANVLTF
TRBV7-9 CASRIGQGNNEQYF
TRBV5-1 CASSTRGGSTDTQYF
TRBV28 CASSGVARAEQFF
TRBV12-3/TRBV12-4 CASSLETFNTGELFF
TRBV7-3 CASSSTSGENNEQFF
TRBV30 CACSSGTYNEQFF
TRBV20-1 CSANPREGHYEQYF
TRBV7-9 CASSPGTHLVQYF
TRBV20-1 CSAPQGLGNQPQHF
TRBV4-3 CASSPYGQESSYEQYF
TRBV9 CASSAGQGRYGYTF
TRBV4-3 CASSQILAGSGDTQYF
TRBV28 CASNQGRETQYF
TRBV2 CASRETSTHNEQFF
TRBV28 CASSQISGTGGRGYTF
TRBV12-3/TRBV12-4 CASSSATGVNTEAFF